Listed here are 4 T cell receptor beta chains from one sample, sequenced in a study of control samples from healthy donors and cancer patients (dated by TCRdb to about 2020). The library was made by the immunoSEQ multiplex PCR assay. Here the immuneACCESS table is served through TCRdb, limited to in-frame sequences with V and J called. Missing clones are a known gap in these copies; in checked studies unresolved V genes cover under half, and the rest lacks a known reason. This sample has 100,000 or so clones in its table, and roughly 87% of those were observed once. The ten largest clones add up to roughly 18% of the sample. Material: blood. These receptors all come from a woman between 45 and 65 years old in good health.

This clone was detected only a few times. As DNA, the CDR3 is TGCGCCAGCCGACCACAGCTTACCTACGAGCAGTACTTC. The encoded protein is CASRPQLTYEQYF. The rearrangement uses TRBV5-1 and TRBJ2-7, with D unclear. The CDR3 has 13 residues. V gave up 7 bases and J gave up 2 bases, with 13 bases separating them. In germline, CDR1 is SGHRS, CDR2 YFSETQ.

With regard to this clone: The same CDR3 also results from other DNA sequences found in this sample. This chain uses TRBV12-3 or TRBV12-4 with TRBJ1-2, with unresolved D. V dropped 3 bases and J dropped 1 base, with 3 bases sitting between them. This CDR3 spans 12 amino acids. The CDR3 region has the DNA TGTGCCAGCAGTTTCGGTAACTATGGCTACACCTTC. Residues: CASSFGNYGYTF.

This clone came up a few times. As DNA, the CDR3 is TGTGCCAGTAGTGATAACAGGAACACTGAAGCTTTCTTT. Its protein is CASSDNRNTEAFF. J is TRBJ1-1 and V is TRBV19, with D unclear. Germline V lookup: CDR1 LNHDA, CDR2 SQIVND (reference sequence). The CDR3 is 13 residues long. Trimming removed 5 bases at V and 1 base at J, with 8 bases between.

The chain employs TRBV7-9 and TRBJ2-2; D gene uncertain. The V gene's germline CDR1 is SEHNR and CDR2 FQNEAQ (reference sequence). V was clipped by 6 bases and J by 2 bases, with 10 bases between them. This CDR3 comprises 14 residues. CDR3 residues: CASRGSTNTGELFF. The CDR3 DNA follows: TGTGCCAGCAGAGGTAGCACCAACACCGGGGAGCTGTTTTTT.